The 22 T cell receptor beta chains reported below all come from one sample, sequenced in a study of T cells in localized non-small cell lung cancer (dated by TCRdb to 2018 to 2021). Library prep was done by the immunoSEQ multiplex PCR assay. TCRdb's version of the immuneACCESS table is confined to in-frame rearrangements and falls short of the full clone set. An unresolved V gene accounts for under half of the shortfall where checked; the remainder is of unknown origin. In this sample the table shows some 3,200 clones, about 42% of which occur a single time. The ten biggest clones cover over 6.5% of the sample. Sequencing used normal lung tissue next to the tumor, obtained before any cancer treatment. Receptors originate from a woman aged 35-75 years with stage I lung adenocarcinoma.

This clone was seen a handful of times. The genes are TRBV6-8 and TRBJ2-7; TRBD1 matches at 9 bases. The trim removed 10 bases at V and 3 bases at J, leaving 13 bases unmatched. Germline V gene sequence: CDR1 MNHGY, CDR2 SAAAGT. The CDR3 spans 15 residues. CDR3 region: CATSFGTGSGYEQYF. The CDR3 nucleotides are TGTGCCACCTCTTTTGGGACAGGGAGCGGCTACGAGCAGTACTTC.

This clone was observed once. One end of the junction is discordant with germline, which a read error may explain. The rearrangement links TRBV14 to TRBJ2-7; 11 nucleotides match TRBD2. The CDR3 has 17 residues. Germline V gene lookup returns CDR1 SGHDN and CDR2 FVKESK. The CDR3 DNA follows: TGTGCTAGCAGCCCCACAGGACTAGCGGGTCGGGGGTACGAGCAGTACTTC. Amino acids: CASSPTGLAGRGYEQYF.

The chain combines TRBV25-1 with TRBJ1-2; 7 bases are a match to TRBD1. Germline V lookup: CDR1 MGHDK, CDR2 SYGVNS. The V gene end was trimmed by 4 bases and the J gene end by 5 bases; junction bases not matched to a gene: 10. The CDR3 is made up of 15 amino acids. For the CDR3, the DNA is TGTGCCAGCAGTGGATGGGACAGCCGGATTTATGGCTACACCTTC. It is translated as CASSGWDSRIYGYTF.

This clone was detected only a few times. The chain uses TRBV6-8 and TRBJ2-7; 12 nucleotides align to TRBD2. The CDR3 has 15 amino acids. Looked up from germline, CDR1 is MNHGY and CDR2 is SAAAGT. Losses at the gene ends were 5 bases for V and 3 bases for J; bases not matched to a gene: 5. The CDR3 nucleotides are TGTGCCAGCAGTAAACTAGCGGGAGGCCACTACGAGCAGTACTTC. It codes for CASSKLAGGHYEQYF.

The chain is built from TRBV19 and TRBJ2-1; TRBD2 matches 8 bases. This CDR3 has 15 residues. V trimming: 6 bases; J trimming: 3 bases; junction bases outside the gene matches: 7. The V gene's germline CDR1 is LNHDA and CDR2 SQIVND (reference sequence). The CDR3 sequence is CASSLTSGDYNEQFF. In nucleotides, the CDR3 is TGTGCCAGTAGCTTAACTAGCGGAGACTACAATGAGCAGTTCTTC.

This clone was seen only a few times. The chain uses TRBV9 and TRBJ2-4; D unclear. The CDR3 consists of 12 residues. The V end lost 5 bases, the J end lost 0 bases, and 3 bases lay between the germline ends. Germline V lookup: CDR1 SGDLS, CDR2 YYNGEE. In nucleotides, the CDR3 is TGTGCCAGCAGACTAGCCAAAAACATTCAGTACTTC. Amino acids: CASRLAKNIQYF. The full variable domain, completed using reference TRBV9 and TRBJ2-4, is DSGVTQTPKHLITATGQRVTLRCSPRSGDLSVYWYQQSLDQGLQFLIQYYNGEERAKGNILERFSAQQFPDLHSELNLSSLELGDSALYFCASRLAKNIQYFGAGTRLSVL.

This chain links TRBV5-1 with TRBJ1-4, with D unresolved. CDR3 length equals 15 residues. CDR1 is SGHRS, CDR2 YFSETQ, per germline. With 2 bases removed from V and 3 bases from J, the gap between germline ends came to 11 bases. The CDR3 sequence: CASSLTWVSNEKLFF. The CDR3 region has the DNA TGCGCCAGCAGCTTAACATGGGTGTCTAATGAAAAACTGTTTTTT.

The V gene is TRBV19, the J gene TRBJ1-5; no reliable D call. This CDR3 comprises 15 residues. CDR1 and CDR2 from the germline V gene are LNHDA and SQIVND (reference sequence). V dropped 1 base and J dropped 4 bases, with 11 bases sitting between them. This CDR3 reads CASSIGFRGNQPQHF. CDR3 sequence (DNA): TGTGCCAGTAGTATAGGTTTCAGAGGTAATCAGCCCCAGCATTTT.

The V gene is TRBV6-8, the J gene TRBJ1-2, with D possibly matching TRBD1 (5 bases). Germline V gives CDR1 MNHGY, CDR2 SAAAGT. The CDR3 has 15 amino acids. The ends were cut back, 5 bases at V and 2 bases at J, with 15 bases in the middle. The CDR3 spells CASSRGEGRNYGYTF. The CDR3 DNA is TGTGCCAGCAGTCGCGGGGAGGGGCGAAACTATGGCTACACCTTC.

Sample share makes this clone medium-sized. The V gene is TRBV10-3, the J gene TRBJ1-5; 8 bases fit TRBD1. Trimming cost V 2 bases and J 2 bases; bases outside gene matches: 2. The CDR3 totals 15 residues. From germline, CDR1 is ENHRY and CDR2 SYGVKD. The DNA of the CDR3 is TGTGCCATCAGTGAGCAGACAGGGGGCAATCAGCCCCAGCATTTT. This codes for CAISEQTGGNQPQHF.

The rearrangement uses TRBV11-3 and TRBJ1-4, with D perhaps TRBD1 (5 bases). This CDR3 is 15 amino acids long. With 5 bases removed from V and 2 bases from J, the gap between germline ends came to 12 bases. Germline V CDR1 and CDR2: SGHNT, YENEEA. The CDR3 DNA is TGTGCCAGCAGCCCCCAACAGGAGACTAATGAAAAACTGTTTTTT. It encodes CASSPQQETNEKLFF.

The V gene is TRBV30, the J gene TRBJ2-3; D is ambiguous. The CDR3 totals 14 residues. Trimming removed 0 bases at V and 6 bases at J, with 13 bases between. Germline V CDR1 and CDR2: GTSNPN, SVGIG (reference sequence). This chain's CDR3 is CAWSVSLAWDTQYF. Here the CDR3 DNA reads TGTGCCTGGAGTGTATCTTTGGCCTGGGATACGCAGTATTTT.

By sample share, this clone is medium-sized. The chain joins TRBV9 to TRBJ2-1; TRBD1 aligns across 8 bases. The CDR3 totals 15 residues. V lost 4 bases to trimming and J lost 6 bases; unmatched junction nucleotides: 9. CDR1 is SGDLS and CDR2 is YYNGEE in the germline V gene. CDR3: CASSPGTGLSNEQFF. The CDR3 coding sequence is TGTGCCAGCAGCCCAGGGACAGGCTTAAGCAATGAGCAGTTCTTC.

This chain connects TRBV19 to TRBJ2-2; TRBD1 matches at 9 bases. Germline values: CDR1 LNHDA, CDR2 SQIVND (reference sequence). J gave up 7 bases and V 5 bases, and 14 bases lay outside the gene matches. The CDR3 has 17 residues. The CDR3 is CASSYRGTGQRSGELFF. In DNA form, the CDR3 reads TGTGCCAGTAGTTATAGGGGGACAGGGCAACGGAGCGGGGAGCTGTTTTTT.

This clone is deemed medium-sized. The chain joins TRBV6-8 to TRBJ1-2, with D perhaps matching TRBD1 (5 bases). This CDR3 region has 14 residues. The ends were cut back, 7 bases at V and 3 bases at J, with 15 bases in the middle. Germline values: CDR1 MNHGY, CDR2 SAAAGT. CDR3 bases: TGTGCCAGCATTAGGGGACCAGCGGACTATGGCTACACCTTC. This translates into CASIRGPADYGYTF.

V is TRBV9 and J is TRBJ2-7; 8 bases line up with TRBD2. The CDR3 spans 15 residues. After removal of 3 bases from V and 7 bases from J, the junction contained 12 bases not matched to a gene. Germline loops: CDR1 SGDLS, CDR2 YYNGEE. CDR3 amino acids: CASSAYAGGEVEQYF. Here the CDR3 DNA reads TGTGCCAGCAGCGCCTACGCGGGGGGCGAGGTGGAGCAGTACTTC.

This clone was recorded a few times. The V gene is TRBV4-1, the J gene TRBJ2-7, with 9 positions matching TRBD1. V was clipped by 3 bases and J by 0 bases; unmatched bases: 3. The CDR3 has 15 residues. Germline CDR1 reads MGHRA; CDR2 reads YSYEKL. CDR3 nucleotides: TGCGCCAGCAGCCAGACAGGGGGATACTCCTACGAGCAGTACTTC. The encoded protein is CASSQTGGYSYEQYF.

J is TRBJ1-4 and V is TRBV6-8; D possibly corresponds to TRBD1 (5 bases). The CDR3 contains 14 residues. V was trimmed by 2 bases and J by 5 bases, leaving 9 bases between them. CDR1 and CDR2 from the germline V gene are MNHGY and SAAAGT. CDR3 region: CASSYTGLNEKLFF. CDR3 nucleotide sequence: TGTGCCAGCAGTTACACAGGATTAAATGAAAAACTGTTTTTT.

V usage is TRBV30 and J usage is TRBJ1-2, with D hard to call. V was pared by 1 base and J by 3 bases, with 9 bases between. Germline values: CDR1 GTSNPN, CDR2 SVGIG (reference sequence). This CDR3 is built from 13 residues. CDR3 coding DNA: TGTGCCTGGAGTGCGGACCCATACTATGGCTACACCTTC. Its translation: CAWSADPYYGYTF. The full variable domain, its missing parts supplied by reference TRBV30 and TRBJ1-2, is SQTIHQWPATLVQPVGSPLSLECTVEGTSNPNLYWYRQAAGRGLQLLFYSVGIGQISSEVPQNLSASRPQDRQFILSSKKLLLSDSGFYLCAWSADPYYGYTFGSGTRLTVV.

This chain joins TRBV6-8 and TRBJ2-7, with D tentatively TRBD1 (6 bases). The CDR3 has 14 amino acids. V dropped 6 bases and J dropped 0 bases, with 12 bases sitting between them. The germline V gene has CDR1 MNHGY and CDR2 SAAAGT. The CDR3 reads CASRGDTLSYEQYF. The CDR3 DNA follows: TGTGCCAGCAGAGGGGACACACTCTCCTACGAGCAGTACTTC.

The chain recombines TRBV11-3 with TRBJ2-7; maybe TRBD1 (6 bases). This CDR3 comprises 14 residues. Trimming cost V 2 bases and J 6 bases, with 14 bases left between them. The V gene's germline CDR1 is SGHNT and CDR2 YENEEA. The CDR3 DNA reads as TGTGCCAGCAGCTTATCTCCAGGGGACCTCGAGCAGTACTTC. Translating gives CASSLSPGDLEQYF.

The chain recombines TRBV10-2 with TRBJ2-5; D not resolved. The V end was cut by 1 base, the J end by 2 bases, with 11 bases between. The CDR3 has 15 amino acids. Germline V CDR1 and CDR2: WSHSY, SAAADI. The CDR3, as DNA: TGCGCCAGCAGTGAGTTTGTGGGTTTTCAAGAGACCCAGTACTTC. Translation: CASSEFVGFQETQYF.